This T cell receptor (beta chain) derives from a study of beta chain features in type 1 diabetes. Points from the study as a whole: Type 1 diabetes patients showed a moderate but significant shortening of TCRB CDR3s in all four CD4+ subsets.

What was sequenced were expressed TCRB transcripts, since all of the isolated RNA had been reverse transcribed. Produced via immunoSEQ multiplex PCR; TCRdb's table is partial and in-frame only. The sample holds around 690,000 clones, around 12% seen once. This clone was observed a few times. Its specificity is unknown. Trimming removed 6 bases from V and 5 bases from J; junction bases left unmatched: 7. The CDR3 runs 14 residues. Germline V gene lookup returns CDR1 MNHEY and CDR2 SVGAGI. The clonotype was recovered from a man in his thirties or forties with type 1 diabetes. The sequenced sample was naive CD4+ T cells from blood. The chain combines TRBV6-5 with TRBJ2-1; 7 positions agree with TRBD2. The CDR3 nucleotides are TGTGCCAGCAGGTCCGGGACTACTGACAATGAGCAGTTCTTC. Protein product: CASRSGTTDNEQFF.